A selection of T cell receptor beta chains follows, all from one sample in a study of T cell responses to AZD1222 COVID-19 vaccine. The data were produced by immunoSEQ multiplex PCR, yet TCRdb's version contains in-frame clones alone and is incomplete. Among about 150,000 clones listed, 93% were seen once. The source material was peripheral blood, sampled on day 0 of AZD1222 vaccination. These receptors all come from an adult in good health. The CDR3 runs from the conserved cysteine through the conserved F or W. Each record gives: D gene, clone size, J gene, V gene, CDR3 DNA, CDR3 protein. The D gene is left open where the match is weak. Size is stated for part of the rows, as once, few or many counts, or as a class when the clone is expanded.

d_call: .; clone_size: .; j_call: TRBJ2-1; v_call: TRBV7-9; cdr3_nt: TGTGCCAGCAGCGTTTACAATGAGCAGTTCTTC; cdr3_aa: CASSVYNEQFF
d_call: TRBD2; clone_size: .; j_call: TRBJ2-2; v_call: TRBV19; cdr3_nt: TGTGCCAGTAGTGGACACGGGAGGACGAACACCGGGGAGCTGTTTTTT; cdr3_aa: CASSGHGRTNTGELFF
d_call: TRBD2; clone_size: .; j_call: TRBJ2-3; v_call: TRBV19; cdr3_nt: TGTGCCAGTAGTAGTGGGCGGGAGATCGGCACAGATACGCAGTATTTT; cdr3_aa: CASSSGREIGTDTQYF
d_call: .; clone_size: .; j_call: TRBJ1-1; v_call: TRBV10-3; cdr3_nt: TGTGCCATCAGTGAGTCCGAGGGGGTGAACACTGAAGCTTTCTTT; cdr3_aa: CAISESEGVNTEAFF
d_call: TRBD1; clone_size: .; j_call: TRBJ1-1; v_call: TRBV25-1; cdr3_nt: TGTGCCAGCAGTGAACCAGGGGGCGCGGACACTGAAGCTTTCTTT; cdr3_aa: CASSEPGGADTEAFF
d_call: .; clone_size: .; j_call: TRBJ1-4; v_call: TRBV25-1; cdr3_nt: TGTGCCAGCAGTCAAACCGGTCAGAATGAAAAACTGTTTTTT; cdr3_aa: CASSQTGQNEKLFF
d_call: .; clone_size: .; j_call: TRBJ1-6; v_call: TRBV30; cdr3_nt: TGTGCCTGGAGCCGGGCTTTAAGGAATTCACCCCTCCACTTT; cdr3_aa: CAWSRALRNSPLHF
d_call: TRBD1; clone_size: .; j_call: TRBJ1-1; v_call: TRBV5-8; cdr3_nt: TGTGCCAGCAGTACCTACAGGGGGAACACTGAAGCTTTCTTT; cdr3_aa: CASSTYRGNTEAFF
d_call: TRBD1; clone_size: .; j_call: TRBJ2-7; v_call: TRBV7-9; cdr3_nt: TGTGCCAGCAGCCCGGGACAGGGCATCTACGAGCAGTACTTC; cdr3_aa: CASSPGQGIYEQYF
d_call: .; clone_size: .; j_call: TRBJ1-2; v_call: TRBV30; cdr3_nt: TGTGCCTGGAACCGGGGCGAAGACTATGGCTACACCTTC; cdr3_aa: CAWNRGEDYGYTF
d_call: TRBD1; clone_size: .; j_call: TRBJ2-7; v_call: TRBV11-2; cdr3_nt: TGTGCCAGCAGCATGACAGGGAATACCTACGAGCAGTACTTC; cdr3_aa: CASSMTGNTYEQYF
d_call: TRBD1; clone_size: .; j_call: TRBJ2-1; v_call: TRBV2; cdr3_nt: TGTGCCAGCAGTGAACCAAACCGGGACAGGGAGAACAATGAGCAGTTCTTC; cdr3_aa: CASSEPNRDRENNEQFF
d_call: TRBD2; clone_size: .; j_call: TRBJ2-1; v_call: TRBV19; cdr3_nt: TGTGCCAGTAGTCGCGGGACTAGCGGGAACAATGAGCAGTTCTTC; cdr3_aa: CASSRGTSGNNEQFF
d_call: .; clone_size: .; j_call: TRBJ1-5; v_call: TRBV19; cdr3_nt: TGTGCCAGTAGTATTTCCAGGGGAAGCGAGCCCCAGCATTTT; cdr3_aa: CASSISRGSEPQHF
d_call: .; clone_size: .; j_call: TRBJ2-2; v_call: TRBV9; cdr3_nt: TGTGCCAGCACCCTAGTCGGGGATTCCGGGGAGCTGTTTTTT; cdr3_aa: CASTLVGDSGELFF
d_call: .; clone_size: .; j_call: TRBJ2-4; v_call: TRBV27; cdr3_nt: TGTGCCAGCAGTTCGGACCCGCCTGATTCCAAAAACATTCAGTACTTC; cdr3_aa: CASSSDPPDSKNIQYF
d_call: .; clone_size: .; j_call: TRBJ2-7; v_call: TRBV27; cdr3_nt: TGTGCCAGCAGGGGGAGTGCGGGATACTCCTACGAGCAGTACTTC; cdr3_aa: CASRGSAGYSYEQYF
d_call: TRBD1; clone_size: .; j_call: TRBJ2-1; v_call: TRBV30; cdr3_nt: TGTGCCTGGAGTTGGGCAGGGGGCTGGGGTGAGCAGTTCTTC; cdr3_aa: CAWSWAGGWGEQFF
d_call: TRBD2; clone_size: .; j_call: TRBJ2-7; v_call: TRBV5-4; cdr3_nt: TGTGCCAGCAGCTTACCGGGACTAGCCCATTACGAGCAGTACTTC; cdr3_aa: CASSLPGLAHYEQYF
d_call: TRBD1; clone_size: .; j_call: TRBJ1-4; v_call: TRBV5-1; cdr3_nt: TGCGCCAGCAGCTCGGGACAGGGTGGGAATGAAAAACTGTTTTTT; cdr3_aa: CASSSGQGGNEKLFF
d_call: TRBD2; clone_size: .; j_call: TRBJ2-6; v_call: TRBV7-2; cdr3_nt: TGTGCCAGCAGCTCCTGGGGGGGTTTTAGCTCTGGGGCCAACGTCCTGACTTTC; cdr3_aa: CASSSWGGFSSGANVLTF
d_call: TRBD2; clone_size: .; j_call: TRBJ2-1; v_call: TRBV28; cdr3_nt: TGTGCCAGCAGTCCCCCCGCGGGAGAGGTTGGAAATGAGCAGTTCTTC; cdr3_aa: CASSPPAGEVGNEQFF
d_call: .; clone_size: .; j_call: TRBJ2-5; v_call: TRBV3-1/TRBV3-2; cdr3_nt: TGTGCCAGCAGCCCCACAGGGCTGGAAGAGACCCAGTACTTC; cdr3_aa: CASSPTGLEETQYF
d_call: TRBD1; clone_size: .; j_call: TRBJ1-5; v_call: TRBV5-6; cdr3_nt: TGTGCCAGCAGCGGCGGGACAGGGCATAGCAATCAGCCCCAGCATTTT; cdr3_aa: CASSGGTGHSNQPQHF
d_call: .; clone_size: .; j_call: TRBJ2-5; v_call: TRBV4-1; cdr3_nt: TGCGCCAGCAGCCAAGTTATACGAGAGACCCAGTACTTC; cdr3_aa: CASSQVIRETQYF
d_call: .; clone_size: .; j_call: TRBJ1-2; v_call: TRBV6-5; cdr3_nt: TGTGCCAGCAGTTATCTCGCCCAGAGGAACTATGGCTACACCTTC; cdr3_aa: CASSYLAQRNYGYTF
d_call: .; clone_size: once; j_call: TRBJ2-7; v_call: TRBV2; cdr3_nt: TGTGCCAGCAGTGTCGGCGGAGCCTACGAGCAGTACTTC; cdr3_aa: CASSVGGAYEQYF
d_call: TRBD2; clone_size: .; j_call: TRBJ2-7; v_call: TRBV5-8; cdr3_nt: TGTGCCAGCATCCGACTAGCACGCGGCGAGCAGTACTTC; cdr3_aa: CASIRLARGEQYF
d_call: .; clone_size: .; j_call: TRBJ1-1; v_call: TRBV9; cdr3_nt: TGTGCCAGCAGCGTAGATCACTTCATGAACACTGAAGCTTTCTTT; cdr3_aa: CASSVDHFMNTEAFF
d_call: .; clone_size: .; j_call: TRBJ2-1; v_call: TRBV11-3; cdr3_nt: TGTGCCAGCAGCTTAGGCAGGTGGTCCTACAATGAGCAGTTCTTC; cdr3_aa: CASSLGRWSYNEQFF
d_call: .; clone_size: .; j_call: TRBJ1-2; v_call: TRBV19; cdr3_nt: TGTGCCAGTAGTATGAACAGGGCCTCGTCACCTTATGGCTACACCTTC; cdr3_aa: CASSMNRASSPYGYTF